What follows are 32 T cell receptor beta chains derived from one specimen sequenced in a study of graft-versus-host responses after intestinal transplantation. Profiling relied on immunoSEQ multiplex PCR, and the TCRdb table lists in-frame clones only, not all of them. The sample lists tens of thousands of clones, almost 90% occurring once. No cognate antigen is known for these TCRs. The sequencing here drew on unstimulated CD8+ T cells sorted from spleen or lymph node cells, taken before transplant. These receptors came from a human donor who was the organ donor for an intestinal transplant.

In this sample, this clone turned up once. The chain is built from TRBV6-6 and TRBJ1-6; D remains unclear. CDR3 size: 16 residues. V lost 7 bases and J 7 bases, leaving 20 bases between the germline ends. Germline CDR1 and CDR2: MNHNY and SVGAGI (reference sequence). The CDR3 DNA follows: TGTGCCAGCACTCCCTTGCAACGGGTCGCGAATTCACCCCTCCACTTT. Residues: CASTPLQRVANSPLHF.

The CDR3 loop reads CASSLDSSESSYNSPLHF. CDR3 bases: TGTGCCAGCAGCTTAGATTCATCGGAGAGCTCCTATAATTCACCCCTCCACTTT. The chain has TRBV11-2 and TRBJ1-6, with D hard to call. V was pared by 0 bases and J by 0 bases, with 12 bases between. This CDR3 region has 18 residues. Germline CDR1 SGHAT, CDR2 FQNNGV.

V gene TRBV28 combines with J gene TRBJ2-1; TRBD2 matches at 10 bases. Trimming removed 6 bases from V and 2 bases from J; junction bases left unmatched: 1. The CDR3 covers 14 residues. CDR1 and CDR2 (germline): MDHEN, SYDVKM. CDR3 in amino acids: CASSSGGAYNEQFF. The CDR3 DNA reads TGTGCCAGCAGCAGCGGGGGGGCCTACAATGAGCAGTTCTTC.

The gene calls are TRBV10-2 and TRBJ1-4, with D perhaps matching TRBD1 (5 bases). Germline V gene data show CDR1 as WSHSY and CDR2 as SAAADI. V lost 8 bases and J lost 7, with 17 bases in between. The CDR3 length is 14 residues. The CDR3 spells CASYSGTRIEKLFF. The CDR3 DNA is TGCGCCAGCTATTCCGGGACTAGGATTGAAAAACTGTTTTTT.

The chain links TRBV6-4 to TRBJ2-3; 10 nucleotides align to TRBD2. The CDR3 runs 15 residues. V lost 5 bases and J lost 0; bases outside the gene matches: 2. Germline CDR1 and CDR2: MRHNA and SNTAGT. This CDR3 is CASSPSGGSTDTQYF. DNA for the CDR3: TGTGCCAGCAGTCCTAGCGGGGGCAGCACAGATACGCAGTATTTT.

This sequence joins TRBV13 and TRBJ2-1; possible D gene TRBD1, 7 bases. V lost 3 bases to trimming and J lost 0 bases, with 15 bases between them. This CDR3 is 17 amino acids long. The germline V gene encodes CDR1 PRHDT and CDR2 FYEKMQ (reference sequence). CDR3 in amino acids: CASSLEGAASSYNEQFF. In DNA form, the CDR3 reads TGTGCCAGCAGCTTGGAGGGGGCCGCGAGCTCCTACAATGAGCAGTTCTTC.

The rearrangement links TRBV19 to TRBJ2-7; TRBD1 matches 9 bases. The CDR3 is made up of 18 amino acids. CDR1 is LNHDA, CDR2 SQIVND, per germline (reference sequence). Trimming removed 6 bases from V and 2 bases from J; junction bases left unmatched: 17. The CDR3 region is CASRTPQGPRQGAYEQYV. For the CDR3, the DNA is TGTGCCAGTAGGACTCCTCAGGGGCCGAGACAGGGGGCCTACGAGCAGTACGTC.

The chain joins TRBV19 to TRBJ1-6, with D hard to call. Germline lookup yields CDR1 LNHDA and CDR2 SQIVND (reference sequence). The CDR3 covers 15 residues. V was clipped by 1 base and J by 7 bases, with 11 bases between them. Written as DNA, the CDR3 is TGTGCCAGTAGTATAGCGAGGGTTGGAAATTCACCCCTCCACTTT. Translated, it gives CASSIARVGNSPLHF.

The chain uses TRBV15 and TRBJ2-5; D is possibly TRBD1 (6 bases). Trimming took off 0 bases at V and 6 bases at J, with 11 bases between the two ends. The germline gives CDR1 LNHNV, CDR2 YYDKDF (reference sequence). The CDR3 sequence is 14 residues long. CDR3 coding DNA: TGTGCCACCAGCAGAGATGCAGGGGCACAGACCCAGTACTTC. Translating gives CATSRDAGAQTQYF.

The gene calls are TRBV28 and TRBJ1-1; D is undetermined. CDR3 length: 15 amino acids. V was shortened by 3 bases and J by 0 bases, with 11 bases between the two germline ends. The germline CDR1 and CDR2 sequences are MDHEN and SYDVKM. DNA of the CDR3: TGTGCCAGCAGTTTGGGCGTGTCAATGAACACTGAAGCTTTCTTT. The encoded protein is CASSLGVSMNTEAFF.

The J gene is TRBJ1-2, the V gene TRBV19; D gene ambiguous. CDR1 is LNHDA, CDR2 SQIVND, per germline (reference sequence). V was trimmed by 3 bases and J by 1 base, leaving 12 bases between them. The CDR3 totals 15 residues. The CDR3, as DNA: TGTGCCAGTAGTATGGGAGGAGCACTTAACTATGGCTACACCTTC. Residues: CASSMGGALNYGYTF.

The chain joins TRBV19 to TRBJ1-6, with a possible D match to TRBD1 (6 bases). Trimming took 6 bases from V and 2 from J, leaving 11 bases between them. The CDR3 runs to 15 residues. Germline assignment: CDR1 LNHDA and CDR2 SQIVND (reference sequence). The CDR3 is CASSKTGTYNSPLHF. In DNA form, the CDR3 reads TGTGCCAGTAGCAAAACAGGGACCTATAATTCACCCCTCCACTTT.

The V and J genes are TRBV13 and TRBJ2-2, with TRBD2 matching over 8 bases. CDR3 length equals 14 residues. With V trimmed by 5 bases and J by 5 bases, 4 bases remained unmatched. Germline V lookup: CDR1 PRHDT, CDR2 FYEKMQ (reference sequence). The CDR3 is CASSQTGGTGELFF. The CDR3 DNA follows: TGTGCCAGCAGCCAGACGGGGGGGACCGGGGAGCTGTTTTTT.

J is TRBJ1-1 and V is TRBV5-1; a possible D gene is TRBD1 (5 bases). The CDR3 length is 13 residues. Germline lookup yields CDR1 SGHRS and CDR2 YFSETQ. The V end lost 4 bases, the J end lost 10 bases, and 17 bases lay between the germline ends. CDR3 bases: TGCGCCAGCAGCCTAGGACATCCCCTTAGAGCTTTCTTT. It yields the protein CASSLGHPLRAFF.

This chain links TRBV28 with TRBJ2-7, with 9 bases lining up with TRBD2. This CDR3 region has 15 residues. CDR1 is MDHEN, CDR2 SYDVKM, per germline. With V trimmed by 5 bases and J by 3 bases, 8 bases remained unmatched. In DNA, the CDR3 is TGTGCCAGCAGTCCTGGTAGCGGGGGACACTACGAGCAGTACGTC. Amino acids: CASSPGSGGHYEQYV.

This chain's CDR3 is CASSLGQVYGYTF. For the CDR3, the DNA is TGTGCCAGCAGCTTAGGGCAGGTCTATGGCTACACCTTC. The chain combines TRBV11-2 with TRBJ1-2; no clear D. Per germline, CDR1 SGHAT and CDR2 FQNNGV. This CDR3 is 13 amino acids long. V was clipped by 1 base and J by 4 bases, with 7 bases between them. The full variable domain, rest sourced from reference TRBV11-2 and TRBJ1-2, is EAGVAQSPRYKIIEKRQSVAFWCNPISGHATLYWYQQILGQGPKLLIQFQNNGVVDDSQLPKDRFSAERLKGVDSTLKIQPAKLEDSAVYLCASSLGQVYGYTFGSGTRLTVV.

This clone turned up a few times. The V and J genes are TRBV7-2 and TRBJ1-6; weak D call: TRBD1 (6 bases). Trimming left V 5 bases short and J 8 bases short, with 19 bases between. The CDR3 sequence is 16 residues long. Per the germline V gene, CDR1 is SGHTA and CDR2 is FQGNSA. CDR3 protein: CASSLLQGITDSPLHF. CDR3 nucleotide sequence: TGTGCCAGCAGCCTACTACAGGGAATAACGGATTCACCCCTCCACTTT.

The rearrangement links TRBV19 to TRBJ1-6, with 8 positions matching TRBD1. CDR3 length: 16 amino acids. Germline values: CDR1 LNHDA, CDR2 SQIVND (reference sequence). The V and J ends lost 5 bases and 10 bases, in that order; junction bases with no gene match: 13. CDR3 region: CASSSPDRGPRSPLHF. CDR3 DNA sequence: TGTGCCAGTAGTTCGCCCGACAGGGGCCCAAGGTCACCCCTCCACTTT.

This chain joins TRBV25-1 and TRBJ1-2, with D unresolved. Germline values: CDR1 MGHDK, CDR2 SYGVNS. The CDR3 runs to 13 residues. V gave up 2 bases and J gave up 8 bases, with 12 bases separating them. This chain's CDR3 is CASSEGRSWGYTF. The CDR3 DNA reads TGTGCCAGCAGTGAAGGTCGGAGCTGGGGCTACACCTTC.

The chain links TRBV28 to TRBJ2-7, with D possibly TRBD1 on 6 matching bases. Trimming took 3 bases from V and 3 from J, leaving 9 bases between them. This CDR3 spans 13 amino acids. Germline CDR1 MDHEN, CDR2 SYDVKM. The CDR3 DNA follows: TGTGCCAGCAGTTTTTCGGACAGCTACGAGCAGTACGTC. It is translated as CASSFSDSYEQYV.

The chain couples TRBV15 to TRBJ1-6, with TRBD1 matching 8 bases. Germline loops: CDR1 LNHNV, CDR2 YYDKDF (reference sequence). This CDR3 comprises 20 residues. V shed 4 bases, J shed 7 bases, and the junction held 21 bases outside the gene matches. The CDR3 reads CATSTDRVGATPWGNSPLHF. CDR3 DNA: TGTGCCACCAGCACGGACAGGGTCGGGGCTACACCCTGGGGGAATTCACCCCTCCACTTT.

The chain recombines TRBV7-9 with TRBJ1-1; D is ambiguous. The V gene lost 10 bases and the J gene lost 0 bases, with 27 bases spanning the gap. Germline V CDR1 and CDR2: SEHNR, FQNEAQ (reference sequence). The CDR3 contains 18 residues. This CDR3 reads CAISGSIIPDYMNTEAFF. The CDR3 DNA reads TGTGCCATAAGTGGGAGCATCATCCCAGACTACATGAACACTGAAGCTTTCTTT.

V usage is TRBV28 and J usage is TRBJ1-2, with TRBD1 as a possible D gene (6 bases). Deletions cut 8 bases from V and 1 base from J, with 17 bases between. The CDR3 consists of 15 residues. Germline V gives CDR1 MDHEN, CDR2 SYDVKM. The CDR3 sequence is CASRDTGTDNYGYTF. In DNA, the CDR3 is TGTGCCAGCCGGGACACGGGGACCGATAACTATGGCTACACCTTC.

The chain recombines TRBV29-1 with TRBJ1-2, with D perhaps TRBD1 (6 bases). CDR1 is SQVTM, CDR2 ANQGSEA, per germline. The CDR3 is 16 residues long. V was cut by 7 bases and J by 5 bases, with 26 bases left in between. Written as DNA, the CDR3 is TGCAGCGCCGCCCGTAGACAGGCCTTTTGGCGTTATGGCTACACCTTC. Translating it yields CSAARRQAFWRYGYTF.

This sequence joins TRBV6-1 and TRBJ2-7, with 7 bases matching TRBD1. Trimming cost V 5 bases and J 0 bases; bases outside gene matches: 7. Germline V lookup: CDR1 MNHNS, CDR2 SASEGT. The CDR3 has 15 residues. The CDR3 DNA follows: TGTGCCAGCAGTCTCCGGAGACAGGGCTCCTACGAGCAGTACGTC. This translates into CASSLRRQGSYEQYV.

The V and J genes are TRBV7-2 and TRBJ2-7, with D maybe TRBD1 (6 bases). There are 15 residues in the CDR3. Germline CDR1 reads SGHTA; CDR2 reads FQGNSA. V gave up 1 base and J gave up 3 bases, with 13 bases separating them. The CDR3 here is CASSLVDSPYYEQYV. CDR3 in DNA: TGTGCCAGCAGCTTAGTGGACAGTCCTTACTACGAGCAGTACGTC.

This clone came up once. V gene TRBV5-6 combines with J gene TRBJ2-2, with 7 positions matching TRBD2. Germline lookup yields CDR1 SGHDT and CDR2 YYEEEE. This CDR3 is 15 amino acids long. Trimming cost V 2 bases and J 0 bases; bases outside gene matches: 1. For the CDR3, the DNA is TGTGCCAGCAGCTTAGCGGGGTCGAACACCGGGGAGCTGTTTTTT. As protein: CASSLAGSNTGELFF.

This chain links TRBV19 with TRBJ1-2; D not certain. Germline loops: CDR1 LNHDA, CDR2 SQIVND (reference sequence). This CDR3 has 16 residues. V dropped 0 bases and J dropped 6 bases, with 17 bases sitting between them. In DNA, the CDR3 is TGTGCCAGTAGTATAGATCTAGAAGGCGGGGTCGATGGCTACACCTTC. Amino acids: CASSIDLEGGVDGYTF.

Written as DNA, the CDR3 is TGTGCCACCAGCCGGAGACTAGCGGGGCCCTACGAGCAGTACGTC. It specifies CATSRRLAGPYEQYV. This rearrangement joins TRBV15 to TRBJ2-7; 11 positions agree with TRBD2. After removal of 5 bases from V and 2 bases from J, the junction contained 5 bases not matched to a gene. The germline CDR1 and CDR2 sequences are LNHNV and YYDKDF (reference sequence). This CDR3 comprises 15 residues.

The chain employs TRBV14 and TRBJ1-4; 7 bases fit TRBD1. V lost 1 base to trimming and J lost 8 bases; unmatched junction nucleotides: 7. This CDR3 spans 15 amino acids. Germline V CDR1 and CDR2: SGHDN, FVKESK. CDR3 DNA sequence: TGTGCCAGCAGCCAAGTCACAGGGGTTAGAGAAAAACTGTTTTTT. Protein: CASSQVTGVREKLFF. Filled out from reference TRBV14 and TRBJ1-4, the complete variable domain reads EAGVTQFPSHSVIEKGQTVTLRCDPISGHDNLYWYRRVMGKEIKFLLHFVKESKQDESGMPNNRFLAERTGGTYSTLKVQPAELEDSGVYFCASSQVTGVREKLFFGSGTQLSVL.

The chain has TRBV13 and TRBJ2-3; 7 nucleotides line up with TRBD1. V was clipped by 4 bases and J by 2 bases; unmatched bases: 3. This CDR3 region has 14 residues. Germline loops: CDR1 PRHDT, CDR2 FYEKMQ (reference sequence). The CDR3 protein is CASSWDSVTDTQYF. CDR3 DNA sequence: TGTGCCAGCAGCTGGGACAGCGTCACAGATACGCAGTATTTT.

This chain joins TRBV4-2 and TRBJ2-6; 11 positions match TRBD2. This CDR3 has 17 residues. Germline lookup yields CDR1 LGHNA and CDR2 YNFKEQ. Trimming at V came to 0 bases and at J to 3 bases, leaving 1 base not matched to a gene. CDR3 sequence reads: CASSQELAGGGANVLTF. The DNA for the CDR3 is TGTGCCAGCAGCCAAGAGCTAGCGGGAGGTGGGGCCAACGTCCTGACTTTC.